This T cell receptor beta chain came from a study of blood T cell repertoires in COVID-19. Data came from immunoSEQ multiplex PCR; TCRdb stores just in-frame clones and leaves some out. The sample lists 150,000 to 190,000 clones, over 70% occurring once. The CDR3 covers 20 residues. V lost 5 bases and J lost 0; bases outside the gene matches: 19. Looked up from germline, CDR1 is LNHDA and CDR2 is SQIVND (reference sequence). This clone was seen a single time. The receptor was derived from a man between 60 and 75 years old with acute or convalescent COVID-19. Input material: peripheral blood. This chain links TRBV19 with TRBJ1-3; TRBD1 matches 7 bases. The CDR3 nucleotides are TGTGCCAGTAGTGGGTCAAGACAGGGCTCCCTGACTATCTCTGGAAACACCATATATTTT. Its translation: CASSGSRQGSLTISGNTIYF.